The rows below give T cell receptor beta chains drawn from one sample of a study of OX40 agonist ivuxolimab in advanced cancers. The assay was immunoSEQ multiplex PCR, and TCRdb's table has in-frame clones only and misses some. The sample lists roughly 56,000 clones, 65% to 90% occurring once. The sequenced sample was CD4+ or CD8+ T cells sorted from blood, obtained in a trial of the OX40 agonist ivuxolimab. These receptors all stem from an adult with an advanced solid tumor such as melanoma, head and neck, liver or kidney cancer. CDR3s include the opening cysteine and the closing phenylalanine or tryptophan. The D gene is left open where the match is weak. Rows give clone size only sometimes, using once, few, many, or a class for an expanded clone.

TRBJ2-1 TRBV5-1 TRBD2 . CASSLELAGRNEQFF TGCGCCAGCAGCCTTGAGTTAGCGGGTAGGAATGAGCAGTTCTTC
TRBJ1-1 TRBV27 . . CASSLTHSTEAFF TGTGCCAGCAGTTTGACACATAGCACTGAAGCTTTCTTT
TRBJ2-5 TRBV11-2 . . CASSLLLGTQYF TGTGCCAGCAGCTTACTTTTGGGGACCCAGTACTTC
TRBJ2-2 TRBV18 . . CASSSTRDYTGELFF TGTGCCAGCTCATCGACCCGGGACTACACCGGGGAGCTGTTTTTT
TRBJ2-1 TRBV2 . . CASMAAELHYNEQFF TGTGCCAGCATGGCGGCGGAGTTACACTACAATGAGCAGTTCTTC
TRBJ2-5 TRBV19 . once CASSMGARKEGTQYF TGTGCCAGTAGTATGGGGGCCCGGAAGGAGGGGACCCAGTACTTC
TRBJ1-2 TRBV5-4 . . CASSSQGEYGYTF TGTGCCAGCAGCTCACAGGGCGAGTATGGCTACACCTTC
TRBJ1-2 TRBV4-1 . . CASSQEVNYGYTF TGCGCCAGCAGCCAAGAGGTTAACTATGGCTACACCTTC
TRBJ1-2 TRBV5-4 . . CASSLEQGNYGYTF TGTGCCAGCAGCTTGGAACAGGGCAACTATGGCTACACCTTC
TRBJ1-1 TRBV19 . few CASSIIEGKAFF TGTGCCAGTAGTATAATTGAGGGGAAAGCTTTCTTT
TRBJ2-5 TRBV27 . . CASSRGPQETQYF TGTGCCAGCAGTCGGGGACCCCAAGAGACCCAGTACTTC
TRBJ2-2 TRBV7-3 . . CASSTSNTGELFF TGTGCCAGCAGCACAAGCAACACCGGGGAGCTGTTTTTT
TRBJ2-5 TRBV28 TRBD2 . CASSPRGTSGQNQETQYF TGTGCCAGCAGCCCCAGGGGGACTAGCGGGCAAAACCAAGAGACCCAGTACTTC
TRBJ1-5 TRBV7-9 . medium-sized CASSLGGYSNQPQHF TGTGCCAGCAGCTTAGGGGGATATAGCAATCAGCCCCAGCATTTT
TRBJ2-2 TRBV11-2 . . CASSRSRTRGGGELFF TGTGCCAGCAGCCGAAGCCGGACAAGGGGTGGCGGGGAGCTGTTTTTT
TRBJ2-3 TRBV28 TRBD2 . CASSRTSEVGSDTQYF TGTGCCAGCAGCCGGACTAGCGAGGTTGGTTCAGATACGCAGTATTTT
TRBJ1-2 TRBV6-5 TRBD1 . CASSYQGALGYTF TGTGCCAGCAGTTACCAGGGGGCTCTAGGCTACACCTTC
TRBJ1-5 TRBV5-1 TRBD1 once CASSFQRDSSHNKPQHF TGCGCCAGCAGCTTCCAAAGGGACAGCTCCCATAACAAGCCCCAGCATTTT
TRBJ2-5 TRBV15 . . CATSRVPWAGQQETQYF TGTGCCACCAGCAGGGTCCCTTGGGCGGGACAGCAAGAGACCCAGTACTTC
TRBJ1-5 TRBV19 TRBD1 . CASSITGANQPQHF TGTGCCAGTAGTATAACAGGGGCTAATCAGCCCCAGCATTTT
TRBJ1-5 TRBV28 . . CASSSFSGGNQPQHF TGTGCCAGCAGTTCGTTCAGTGGTGGCAATCAGCCCCAGCATTTT
TRBJ2-3 TRBV19 . once CASSISKFRADTQYF TGTGCCAGTAGTATTTCTAAATTCAGAGCAGATACGCAGTATTTT
TRBJ1-5 TRBV6-6 TRBD1 . CASSSSGTGRQPQHF TGTGCCAGCAGTTCCTCCGGGACAGGGAGGCAGCCCCAGCATTTT
TRBJ2-2 TRBV5-6 . . CASSSQEGTGELFF TGTGCCAGCAGCTCACAGGAGGGGACCGGGGAGCTGTTTTTT
TRBJ2-1 TRBV4-1 TRBD2 . CASSQSTLRGGPGNEQFF TGCGCCAGCAGCCAAAGTACTTTGCGGGGGGGCCCGGGTAATGAGCAGTTCTTC
TRBJ2-2 TRBV10-1 . . CASSHHSARGTGELFF TGCGCCAGCAGTCACCATAGCGCTAGGGGTACCGGGGAGCTGTTTTTT
TRBJ1-3 TRBV19 . . CASMSGFSGNTIYF TGTGCCAGTATGTCAGGCTTCTCTGGAAACACCATATATTTT